The 4 T cell receptor beta chains reported below all come from one sample, sequenced in a study of T cells in Graves' hyperthyroidism and ophthalmopathy. Amplification targeted TCR beta CDR3 regions from RNA transcripts. TCR CDR3 regions were first amplified by RT-PCR with HTBI primers. TCRdb analysed the multiplex PCR reads with MiXCR anew, one entry per CDR3 protein. The data hold about 420,000 distinct CDR3 sequences, with roughly 13% observed a single time. The specimen was blood. Receptors originate from a woman under 30 with Graves' hyperthyroidism.

The V and J genes are TRBV19 and TRBJ2-7, with D possibly being TRBD2 (6 bases). Trimming took off 4 bases at V and 0 bases at J, with 10 bases between the two ends. The CDR3 runs 14 residues. The germline CDR1 and CDR2 sequences are LNHDA and SQIVND (reference sequence). This CDR3 is CASSKERASYEQYF. CDR3 nucleotide sequence: TGTGCCAGTAGTAAGGAGCGGGCCTCCTACGAGCAGTACTTC.

This clonotype was picked up a small number of times. V usage is TRBV27 and J usage is TRBJ2-7, with TRBD1 matching over 8 bases. Germline CDR1 reads MNHEY; CDR2 reads SMNVEV (reference sequence). Losses at the gene ends were 5 bases for V and 4 bases for J; bases not matched to a gene: 10. The CDR3 extends over 15 amino acids. The DNA of the CDR3 is TGTGCCAGCAGTCCGACGACAGGGGTTGCATACGAGCAGTACTTC. Amino acid sequence: CASSPTTGVAYEQYF.

This clonotype appeared many times. This rearrangement joins TRBV30 to TRBJ1-1, with TRBD1 as a possible D gene (6 bases). The ends were cut back, 4 bases at V and 2 bases at J, with 8 bases in the middle. The length of the CDR3 is 12 residues. CDR1 and CDR2 (germline): GTSNPN, SVGIG (reference sequence). In nucleotides, the CDR3 is TGTGCCTGGACAGGGGATAACACTGAAGCTTTCTTT. Encoded protein: CAWTGDNTEAFF.

Many counts were recorded for this clonotype. The genes are TRBV24-1 and TRBJ1-2; D is unresolved. Germline CDR1 KGHDR, CDR2 SFDVKD. Trimming shortened V by 1 base and J by 6 bases, and 8 bases separated the two germline ends. The CDR3 covers 13 residues. Written as DNA, the CDR3 is TGTGCCACCAGTGATTTCAAGATGAATGGCTACACCTTC. Translated: CATSDFKMNGYTF.